This T cell receptor beta chain was identified in a study of blood T cell repertoires in COVID-19. Overall study: Researchers got acute and convalescent COVID-19 samples from the United States, Italy and Spain. T cells, B-cell-depleted T cells, or PBMCs supplied cDNA or gDNA.

Germline loops: CDR1 MNHEY, CDR2 SVGAGI. Trimming removed 9 bases at V and 8 bases at J, with 13 bases between. This CDR3 has 11 residues. Self-reported history from a screening survey and questionnaire set each donor's cohort. Sequencing was performed with immunoSEQ multiplex PCR; in TCRdb, only in-frame clones are kept and a portion is missing. The data show 200,000 or so clones, with more than 80% seen just once and under 2% held by the top ten. The TCR sequence derives from a man aged 60 to 69 who had recovered from COVID-19. The rearrangement uses TRBV6-5 and TRBJ1-2; the D gene is possibly TRBD1 (5 bases). The sequencing input was PBMCs or T cells enriched from blood (not recorded which). CDR3 nucleotides: TGTGCCAGTACTCAGGGTTGGGGCTACACCTTC. This sequence encodes CASTQGWGYTF.